Sequencing of this T cell receptor (beta chain) was carried out in a study of T cell responses to AZD1222 COVID-19 vaccine. The germline gives CDR1 SGHTS, CDR2 YDEGEE. CDR3 size: 15 residues. Trimming took off 2 bases at V and 0 bases at J, with 9 bases between the two ends. Only in-frame clones appear in the TCRdb table, and some are missing; sequencing was by immunoSEQ multiplex PCR. The top ten clones hold 4.5% to 5.5% of a sample with fewer than 110,000 clones, 70% to 90% of them seen once. Source: peripheral blood, taken 28 days after the second AZD1222 dose. V usage is TRBV5-8 and J usage is TRBJ1-3; D unclear. This receptor was identified in an adult who received the AZD1222 COVID-19 vaccine. CDR3 bases: TGTGCCAGCAGCTTCGGACTGAGCTCTGGAAACACCATATATTTT. It translates to CASSFGLSSGNTIYF.